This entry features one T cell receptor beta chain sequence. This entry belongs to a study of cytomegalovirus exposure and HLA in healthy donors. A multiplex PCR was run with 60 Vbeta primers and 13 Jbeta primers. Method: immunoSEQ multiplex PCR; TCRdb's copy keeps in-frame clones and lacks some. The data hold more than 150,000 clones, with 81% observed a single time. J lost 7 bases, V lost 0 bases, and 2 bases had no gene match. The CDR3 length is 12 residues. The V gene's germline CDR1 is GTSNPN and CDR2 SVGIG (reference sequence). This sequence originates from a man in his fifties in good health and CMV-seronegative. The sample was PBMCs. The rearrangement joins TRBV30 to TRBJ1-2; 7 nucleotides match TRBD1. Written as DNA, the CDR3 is TGTGCCTGGAGTGTACAGGGGCCTGGCTACACCTTC. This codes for CAWSVQGPGYTF.